These 30 T cell receptor beta chains share one sample of origin, sequenced in a study of blood T cells in healthy people across ages. PCR was performed a second time for about 7 to 12 cycles using a sample-barcoded 5' primer and a J-beta primer mix. TCRdb fed the 5' RACE reads into MiXCR, producing one record per CDR3 protein. The table has around 1.5 million distinct CDR3 sequences, almost 35% seen once. Material for sequencing was blood. The receptor set was obtained from a woman aged 25-40 years in good health.

The chain links TRBV19 to TRBJ1-1; D gene ambiguous. The germline V gene encodes CDR1 LNHDA and CDR2 SQIVND (reference sequence). The CDR3 has 15 amino acids. The ends were cut back, 3 bases at V and 1 base at J, with 12 bases in the middle. CDR3 amino acids: CASSIGEYRNTEAFF. The DNA of the CDR3 is TGTGCCAGTAGTATTGGGGAGTATCGGAACACTGAAGCTTTCTTT.

In its sample, this clonotype was seen many times. J is TRBJ2-5 and V is TRBV3-1; D remains unclear. Germline loops: CDR1 LGHDT, CDR2 YNNKEL (reference sequence). V gave up 1 base and J gave up 5 bases, with 17 bases separating them. This CDR3 region has 16 residues. CDR3 protein: CASSQGWTGHGETQYF. CDR3 DNA sequence: TGTGCCAGCAGCCAAGGGTGGACCGGGCACGGGGAGACCCAGTACTTC.

The CDR3 is CASSPEGGWNQPQHF. In DNA, the CDR3 is TGTGCCAGCAGCCCAGAGGGCGGGTGGAATCAGCCCCAGCATTTT. The genes are TRBV7-3 and TRBJ1-5, with D unclear. Trimming removed 5 bases at V and 4 bases at J, with 15 bases between. Per germline, CDR1 SGHTA and CDR2 FQGTGA. The length of the CDR3 is 15 residues. Using reference TRBV7-3 and TRBJ1-5 for the parts outside the CDR3, the full variable domain is GAGVSQTPSNKVTEKGKYVELRCDPISGHTALYWYRQSLGQGPEFLIYFQGTGAADDSGLPNDRFFAVRPEGSVSTLKIQRTERGDSAVYLCASSPEGGWNQPQHFGDGTRLSIL.

This clonotype showed up just a few times. The V gene is TRBV29-1, the J gene TRBJ1-2; TRBD1 is a possible D gene (5 bases). CDR3 size: 14 residues. Germline V gives CDR1 SQVTM, CDR2 ANQGSEA. V was cut by 4 bases and J by 3 bases, with 15 bases left in between. The CDR3 region is CSVVGNGGDYGYTF. The CDR3 DNA reads as TGCAGCGTTGTGGGGAATGGGGGGGACTATGGCTACACCTTC.

This clonotype was seen a few times. The chain joins TRBV7-3 to TRBJ2-3, with D possibly matching TRBD2 (6 bases). The germline V gene has CDR1 SGHTA and CDR2 FQGTGA. The CDR3 sequence is 15 residues long. The V end lost 0 bases, the J end lost 6 bases, and 13 bases lay between the germline ends. The CDR3 region is CASSLTGGTQDTQYF. DNA of the CDR3: TGTGCCAGCAGCTTAACTGGCGGGACGCAGGATACGCAGTATTTT.

The CDR3 nucleotides are TGTGCCAGCAGCCAAGATCCGACTAGCGGGAGCGAGCAGTACTTC. This encodes CASSQDPTSGSEQYF. This rearrangement joins TRBV4-2 to TRBJ2-7; the match to TRBD2 covers 12 bases. Unmatched junction bases numbered 3, after V lost 0 bases and J lost 6 bases. The CDR3 totals 15 residues. Germline loops: CDR1 LGHNA, CDR2 YNFKEQ.

This rearrangement joins TRBV7-9 to TRBJ1-1; D gene uncertain. The ends were cut back, 1 base at V and 0 bases at J, with 9 bases in the middle. This CDR3 has 15 amino acids. Germline CDR1 SEHNR, CDR2 FQNEAQ (reference sequence). CDR3 nucleotides: TGTGCCAGCAGCTTAGAGAGGTTTCTGAACACTGAAGCTTTCTTT. This encodes CASSLERFLNTEAFF.

This clonotype was seen only a few times. The chain couples TRBV20-1 to TRBJ2-7, with TRBD2 identical over 7 bases. Germline V gene sequence: CDR1 DFQATT, CDR2 SNEGSKA (reference sequence). Trimming took 0 bases from V and 3 from J; bases not matched to a gene: 8. The CDR3 runs to 15 residues. CDR3 in DNA: TGCAGTGCTAGAGATATCAGCGGGACCGGCTACGAGCAGTACTTC. Its translation is CSARDISGTGYEQYF.

The CDR3 region has the DNA TGTGCCAGCAGTCAAGCGGGGCTAGCGGGAACTTCTAGCACAGATACGCAGTATTTT. Translation gives CASSQAGLAGTSSTDTQYF. This rearrangement joins TRBV28 to TRBJ2-3; TRBD2 aligns across 9 bases. The CDR3 runs 19 residues. In germline, CDR1 is MDHEN, CDR2 SYDVKM. The V and J ends lost 5 bases and 0 bases, in that order; junction bases with no gene match: 15.

This clonotype has more than one count but fewer than ten. The junction departs from germline at one end; a sequencing error may be responsible. This rearrangement joins TRBV15 to TRBJ2-5; 8 bases are shared with TRBD1. In germline, CDR1 is LNHNV, CDR2 YYDKDF (reference sequence). CDR3 size: 15 residues. The CDR3 region has the DNA TGTGCCACCGGCAGAGAGGCAGGGGGCGCGGAGACCCAGTACTTC. Encoded protein: CATGREAGGAETQYF.

This clonotype was counted a few times. This chain joins TRBV2 and TRBJ1-1; TRBD1 matches 8 bases. The CDR3 spans 15 residues. CDR1 SNHLY and CDR2 FYNNEI come from the germline V gene. The V and J ends lost 6 bases and 3 bases, in that order; junction bases with no gene match: 9. CDR3 coding DNA: TGTGCCAGCAGAGCTTCAGACAGGGGCGACACTGAAGCTTTCTTT. Its protein is CASRASDRGDTEAFF.

The gene calls are TRBV15 and TRBJ1-2; D is unresolved. V was clipped by 0 bases and J by 0 bases, with 11 bases between them. The CDR3 is 16 residues long. Germline V CDR1 and CDR2: LNHNV, YYDKDF (reference sequence). CDR3 residues: CATSRDWAWANYGYTF. The CDR3 DNA reads TGTGCCACCAGCAGAGATTGGGCGTGGGCTAACTATGGCTACACCTTC.

This clonotype was counted a few times. The chain is built from TRBV10-3 and TRBJ2-5; unclear D gene. The CDR3 is made up of 14 amino acids. Germline lookup yields CDR1 ENHRY and CDR2 SYGVKD. The ends were cut back, 0 bases at V and 4 bases at J, with 9 bases in the middle. CDR3 loop: CAISESQAGETQYF. The DNA of the CDR3 is TGTGCCATCAGTGAGTCGCAGGCAGGAGAGACCCAGTACTTC.

The J gene is TRBJ2-7, the V gene TRBV28; D is perhaps TRBD2 (5 bases). Trimming removed 2 bases at V and 2 bases at J, with 10 bases between. The CDR3 has 14 amino acids. Germline lookup yields CDR1 MDHEN and CDR2 SYDVKM. CDR3 residues: CASSLLTRAYEQYF. The CDR3 region has the DNA TGTGCCAGCAGTTTACTAACGCGGGCCTACGAGCAGTACTTC.

This clonotype was counted once. The J gene is TRBJ2-1, the V gene TRBV11-2; D ambiguous. From germline, CDR1 is SGHAT and CDR2 FQNNGV. This CDR3 is built from 12 residues. The V end lost 1 base, the J end lost 7 bases, and 5 bases lay between the germline ends. CDR3 sequence: CASSLGMNEQFF. Here the CDR3 DNA reads TGTGCCAGCAGCTTAGGGATGAATGAGCAGTTCTTC.

The rearrangement links TRBV27 to TRBJ2-4; D remains unclear. The CDR3 has 16 residues. Trimming took off 5 bases at V and 0 bases at J, with 14 bases between the two ends. CDR1 is MNHEY and CDR2 is SMNVEV in the germline V gene (reference sequence). CDR3 region: CASSTLQNSAKNIQYF. The CDR3, as DNA: TGTGCCAGCAGTACCCTACAAAATTCAGCCAAAAACATTCAGTACTTC.

The chain carries TRBV7-9 and TRBJ1-4; D may be TRBD1 (5 bases). V lost 7 bases to trimming and J lost 7 bases, with 16 bases between them. This CDR3 is built from 14 residues. Germline loops: CDR1 SEHNR, CDR2 FQNEAQ (reference sequence). DNA for the CDR3: TGTGCCAGCAAGGGAGGGGAAGTGGCTGAAAAACTGTTTTTT. Its protein product is CASKGGEVAEKLFF.

This clonotype was found many times. The chain joins TRBV29-1 to TRBJ2-7; D perhaps matches TRBD2 (7 bases). CDR1 is SQVTM and CDR2 is ANQGSEA in the germline V gene. The CDR3 is made up of 14 amino acids. V shed 4 bases and J shed 1 base, with 14 bases lying between them. The CDR3 DNA follows: TGCAGCGTTGGGGTCAGGGGAGGGTCCTACGAGCAGTACTTC. Encoded protein: CSVGVRGGSYEQYF.

The chain employs TRBV20-1 and TRBJ2-7; TRBD2 matches at 7 bases. The CDR3 consists of 13 residues. Looked up from germline, CDR1 is DFQATT and CDR2 is SNEGSKA (reference sequence). With V trimmed by 5 bases and J by 6 bases, 10 bases remained unmatched. CDR3: CSAQSGADGEQYF. The DNA of the CDR3 is TGCAGTGCTCAGAGCGGGGCAGACGGCGAGCAGTACTTC.

This clonotype was seen a few times. This sequence joins TRBV20-1 and TRBJ1-1, with D tentatively TRBD1 (5 bases). Germline CDR1 reads DFQATT; CDR2 reads SNEGSKA (reference sequence). CDR3 size: 12 residues. The V end lost 0 bases, the J end lost 5 bases, and 7 bases lay between the germline ends. The CDR3 nucleotides read TGCAGTGCTAGAGAAGGGGCTACTGAAGCTTTCTTT. This sequence encodes CSAREGATEAFF.

The chain uses TRBV12-3 or TRBV12-4 and TRBJ2-5; the D is unclear. The CDR3 totals 13 residues. V was clipped by 4 bases and J by 0 bases, with 6 bases between them. The CDR3 nucleotides read TGTGCCAGCAGTTATCAGAACCAAGAGACCCAGTACTTC. Translated, it gives CASSYQNQETQYF.

A word on this clonotype: It may be a read error: a sequence one base away is much more abundant. The chain has TRBV7-3 and TRBJ2-1; D may be TRBD1 (5 bases). The germline V gene has CDR1 SGHTA and CDR2 FQGTGA. The CDR3 spans 15 residues. The CDR3, as DNA: TGTGCCAGCAGCTTGGTCGACAGCTCCTACAATGTGCAGTTCTTC. Residues: CASSLVDSSYNVQFF.

This chain joins TRBV27 and TRBJ1-4; no clear D gene. Deletions cut 3 bases from V and 5 bases from J, with 16 bases between. CDR1 MNHEY and CDR2 SMNVEV come from the germline V gene (reference sequence). This CDR3 has 16 amino acids. The CDR3 protein is CASSLRASPINEKLFF. The CDR3 DNA reads as TGTGCCAGCAGTTTGAGGGCCTCACCCATAAATGAAAAACTGTTTTTT. The full variable domain, its missing parts supplied by reference TRBV27 and TRBJ1-4, is EAQVTQNPRYLITVTGKKLTVTCSQNMNHEYMSWYRQDPGLGLRQIYYSMNVEVTDKGDVPEGYKVSRKEKRNFPLILESPSPNQTSLYFCASSLRASPINEKLFFGSGTQLSVL.

Regarding this clonotype: At one of its ends the junction is not consistent with the germline gene, which may arise from a read error. This chain joins TRBV12-3 or TRBV12-4 and TRBJ2-5; tentatively, D is TRBD1 (6 bases). The CDR3 has 14 residues. The DNA of the CDR3 is TGTACCAGCAGTACCGCAGGGGCCGGTGGGACCCAGTACTTC. Protein sequence: CTSSTAGAGGTQYF.

J is TRBJ1-2 and V is TRBV6-1, with a possible D match to TRBD1 (5 bases). This CDR3 has 15 amino acids. The V and J ends lost 6 bases and 0 bases respectively, with 14 bases between them. Germline loops: CDR1 MNHNS, CDR2 SASEGT. This CDR3 is CASRLDRAANYGYTF. CDR3 coding DNA: TGTGCCAGCAGACTTGACAGAGCTGCTAACTATGGCTACACCTTC.

The chain couples TRBV3-1 to TRBJ2-7, with TRBD1 matching over 7 bases. V shed 5 bases, J shed 5 bases, and the junction held 12 bases outside the gene matches. The CDR3 is 15 residues long. CDR1 is LGHDT, CDR2 YNNKEL, per germline (reference sequence). This chain's CDR3 is CASSVGPGQTHEQYF. CDR3 DNA: TGTGCCAGCAGCGTAGGACCGGGACAGACCCACGAGCAGTACTTC.

The genes are TRBV19 and TRBJ1-3; 8 bases map to TRBD1. Germline V gene data show CDR1 as LNHDA and CDR2 as SQIVND (reference sequence). J gave up 2 bases and V 6 bases, and 6 bases lay outside the gene matches. The CDR3 is made up of 15 amino acids. In DNA form, the CDR3 reads TGTGCCAGTAGCGGACAGGGAAATCCTGGAAACACCATATATTTT. Its translation: CASSGQGNPGNTIYF.

As concerns this clonotype: Given a much more abundant clone one base away, this may be a read error. The chain is built from TRBV4-1 and TRBJ2-5; 8 nucleotides align to TRBD2. V shed 4 bases, J shed 8 bases, and the junction held 15 bases outside the gene matches. Germline V gives CDR1 MGHRA, CDR2 YSYEKL. CDR3 length: 16 amino acids. CDR3 DNA sequence: TGCGCCAGCAGCCTCGGGACTGGCGGGGGGTATCGAACCCAGTACTTC. Its protein product is CASSLGTGGGYRTQYF.

This chain uses TRBV4-1 with TRBJ1-1, with D possibly matching TRBD1 (5 bases). CDR1 MGHRA and CDR2 YSYEKL come from the germline V gene. V lost 0 bases and J lost 2, with 13 bases in between. CDR3 length: 16 amino acids. The CDR3 region has the DNA TGCGCCAGCAGCCAAGACCCCGGGGCCTTAAACACTGAAGCTTTCTTT. Residues: CASSQDPGALNTEAFF.

This clonotype was detected only a few times. The V call is TRBV6-5, the J call TRBJ2-1, with 10 bases matching TRBD2. This CDR3 region has 14 residues. Germline V gives CDR1 MNHEY, CDR2 SVGAGI. Trimming at V came to 5 bases and at J to 6 bases, leaving 4 bases not matched to a gene. The CDR3 DNA sequence: TGTGCCAGCAGTAAGGCTAGCGGGGGCAATGAGCAGTTCTTC. Its protein is CASSKASGGNEQFF.